Listed below are T cell receptor beta chains from one sample, sequenced in a study of T-cell memory formation after mild COVID-19. TCRdb itself ran the 5' RACE reads through MiXCR, one entry per CDR3 protein. Among approximately 250,000 distinct CDR3 sequences, roughly 17% were seen once, and the ten largest hold approximately 23%. What was sequenced was PBMCs or a T cell subset sorted from them (not recorded which). The receptors originated from a man aged 18-30 years who had mild COVID-19 (a few samples of this study predate the infection). Cell type and time point are not known. Each CDR3 is given with its conserved first and last residue. D genes are given only for firm matches. Size tells how often a clone was seen (once, few, many) or the class of an expanded clone, and some rows leave it out.

CDR3: CASSQAGSVPGELFF; DNA: TGTGCCAGCAGCCAAGCCGGTTCCGTACCCGGGGAGCTGTTTTTT; J: TRBJ2-2; D: .; V: TRBV4-2; size: .
CDR3: CASSPQSVRSSEAFF; DNA: TGTGCCAGCTCACCACAGTCCGTACGTAGCAGTGAAGCTTTCTTT; J: TRBJ1-1; D: .; V: TRBV18; size: .
CDR3: CASSVLPGLPNTEAFF; DNA: TGCGCCAGCAGCGTACTACCGGGACTCCCGAACACTGAAGCTTTCTTT; J: TRBJ1-1; D: .; V: TRBV5-1; size: .
CDR3: CATSDVLAGGYHEQFF; DNA: TGTGCCACCAGTGATGTACTAGCGGGGGGCTACCATGAGCAGTTCTTC; J: TRBJ2-1; D: TRBD2; V: TRBV24-1; size: many
CDR3: CASSLSLRVEAFF; DNA: TGTGCCAGCAGCCTTTCCCTAAGGGTTGAAGCTTTCTTT; J: TRBJ1-1; D: .; V: TRBV11-2; size: .
CDR3: CASSTIGPRGLDPDTQYF; DNA: TGTGCCAGCAGCACTATAGGTCCGAGGGGCCTGGATCCAGATACGCAGTATTTT; J: TRBJ2-3; D: .; V: TRBV7-2; size: .
CDR3: CASSLHRGRLEQFF; DNA: TGTGCCAGCAGCTTACACAGGGGGCGCCTTGAGCAGTTCTTC; J: TRBJ2-1; D: TRBD1; V: TRBV11-2; size: few
CDR3: CASNRADGNQPQHF; DNA: TGTGCCAGCAACCGTGCAGATGGCAATCAGCCCCAGCATTTT; J: TRBJ1-5; D: .; V: TRBV2; size: few
CDR3: CASRRWGDTEAFF; DNA: TGTGCCAGCAGGAGGTGGGGGGATACTGAAGCTTTCTTT; J: TRBJ1-1; D: .; V: TRBV7-9; size: few
CDR3: CASSYDVTSGKETQYF; DNA: TGTGCCAGCAGTTACGACGTGACTAGCGGGAAAGAGACCCAGTACTTC; J: TRBJ2-5; D: TRBD2; V: TRBV6-2/TRBV6-3; size: .
CDR3: CASSRFTGTNYGYTF; DNA: TGTGCCAGCAGCCGATTCACAGGGACCAACTATGGCTACACCTTC; J: TRBJ1-2; D: .; V: TRBV14; size: .
CDR3: CASSYEPWRGGADTQYF; DNA: TGTGCCAGCAGCTACGAGCCGTGGCGGGGAGGGGCAGATACGCAGTATTTT; J: TRBJ2-3; D: TRBD2; V: TRBV7-9; size: .
CDR3: CASSLGGRLTDTQYF; DNA: TGTGCCAGCAGCTTAGGTGGGCGACTCACAGATACGCAGTATTTT; J: TRBJ2-3; D: .; V: TRBV7-2; size: few
CDR3: CASSLWGEVNTEAFF; DNA: TGCGCCAGCAGCTTGTGGGGGGAGGTCAACACTGAAGCTTTCTTT; J: TRBJ1-1; D: .; V: TRBV5-1; size: .
CDR3: CASSGGENEQYF; DNA: TGTGCCAGCAGCGGGGGGGAAAACGAGCAGTACTTC; J: TRBJ2-7; D: TRBD2; V: TRBV12-3/TRBV12-4; size: few
CDR3: CASSLAGNLPQETQYF; DNA: TGTGCCAGCAGCTTAGCGGGGAACCTGCCTCAAGAGACCCAGTACTTC; J: TRBJ2-5; D: .; V: TRBV7-2; size: many
CDR3: CASTARGAAWNQPQHF; DNA: TGTGCCAGCACGGCCCGTGGCGCCGCGTGGAATCAGCCCCAGCATTTT; J: TRBJ1-5; D: .; V: TRBV12-3/TRBV12-4; size: few
CDR3: CASSSPSGTDTQYF; DNA: TGCGCCAGCAGCTCACCCTCTGGCACAGATACGCAGTATTTT; J: TRBJ2-3; D: .; V: TRBV5-1; size: few
CDR3: CASSLTTQGRAGETQYF; DNA: TGCGCCAGCAGCTTGACAACACAGGGGAGGGCCGGGGAGACCCAGTACTTC; J: TRBJ2-5; D: .; V: TRBV5-1; size: few
CDR3: CASTQGAGSSGELFF; DNA: TGTGCCAGCACCCAGGGGGCGGGGAGTTCCGGGGAGCTGTTTTTT; J: TRBJ2-2; D: TRBD1; V: TRBV4-2; size: .
CDR3: CAVRAGSYNEQFF; DNA: TGTGCCGTCCGGGCTGGCTCCTACAATGAGCAGTTCTTC; J: TRBJ2-1; D: .; V: TRBV10-3; size: many
CDR3: CASSGPWGENLYNEQFF; DNA: TGTGCCAGCAGTGGACCTTGGGGGGAGAATCTCTACAATGAGCAGTTCTTC; J: TRBJ2-1; D: .; V: TRBV25-1; size: .
CDR3: CASSPNKIRQPQHF; DNA: TGTGCCAGCAGTCCAAACAAGATTCGGCAGCCCCAGCATTTT; J: TRBJ1-5; D: .; V: TRBV6-5; size: few
CDR3: CASSIQGGDTEAFF; DNA: TGTGCCAGTAGTATCCAGGGAGGAGACACTGAAGCTTTCTTT; J: TRBJ1-1; D: .; V: TRBV19; size: few
CDR3: CASSHGTSGGGSYNEQFF; DNA: TGCGCCAGCAGCCACGGGACTAGCGGGGGCGGGTCCTACAATGAGCAGTTCTTC; J: TRBJ2-1; D: TRBD2; V: TRBV4-3; size: few
CDR3: CASSPTGALVQPQHF; DNA: TGTGCCAGCAGTCCCACAGGAGCCCTGGTGCAGCCCCAGCATTTT; J: TRBJ1-5; D: .; V: TRBV6-5; size: few
CDR3: CASSLAPGRSGGKPGYTF; DNA: TGTGCCAGCAGTTTAGCGCCCGGACGCTCAGGGGGGAAGCCTGGCTACACCTTC; J: TRBJ1-2; D: TRBD1; V: TRBV12-3/TRBV12-4; size: .
CDR3: CASSLTGWRGYTF; DNA: TGTGCCAGCAGCTTGACAGGTTGGAGAGGCTACACCTTC; J: TRBJ1-2; D: .; V: TRBV11-2; size: .
CDR3: CASSMRQGKAGELFF; DNA: TGTGCCAGCAGCATGAGACAGGGTAAAGCCGGGGAGCTGTTTTTT; J: TRBJ2-2; D: TRBD1; V: TRBV7-6; size: few
CDR3: CASSQDSETQYF; DNA: TGTGCCAGCAGCCAAGACTCAGAGACCCAGTACTTC; J: TRBJ2-5; D: .; V: TRBV6-6; size: many
CDR3: CASSEQGRGDTQYF; DNA: TGCGCCAGCAGCGAACAGGGTCGCGGGGATACGCAGTATTTT; J: TRBJ2-3; D: .; V: TRBV4-3; size: few
CDR3: CAWSVDPGYEQYF; DNA: TGTGCCTGGAGTGTAGATCCGGGCTACGAGCAGTACTTC; J: TRBJ2-7; D: .; V: TRBV30; size: .
CDR3: CASSQARVTNEKLFF; DNA: TGTGCCAGCAGCCAAGCGCGTGTAACTAATGAAAAACTGTTTTTT; J: TRBJ1-4; D: .; V: TRBV3-1; size: few
CDR3: CASGRPNQPQHF; DNA: TGTGCCAGCGGGCGACCGAATCAGCCCCAGCATTTT; J: TRBJ1-5; D: .; V: TRBV28; size: few
CDR3: CASSQAYYGYTF; DNA: TGTGCCAGCAGCCAAGCGTACTATGGCTACACCTTC; J: TRBJ1-2; D: .; V: TRBV3-1; size: .
CDR3: CASSGTSWFETQYF; DNA: TGTGCCAGCAGCGGGACTAGCTGGTTTGAGACCCAGTACTTC; J: TRBJ2-5; D: TRBD2; V: TRBV5-6; size: few
CDR3: CASSLRQGPNEKLFF; DNA: TGTGCCAGCAGCTTAAGACAGGGGCCTAATGAAAAACTGTTTTTT; J: TRBJ1-4; D: TRBD1; V: TRBV7-2; size: .
CDR3: CSAKSRGSHEQYF; DNA: TGCAGTGCTAAATCCAGGGGGAGCCACGAGCAGTACTTC; J: TRBJ2-7; D: TRBD1; V: TRBV20-1; size: many
CDR3: CASSHKHSYNSPLHF; DNA: TGCGCCAGCAGCCATAAACATTCCTATAATTCACCCCTCCACTTT; J: TRBJ1-6; D: .; V: TRBV4-3; size: few
CDR3: CASSLAMRWGDTQYF; DNA: TGTGCCAGCAGCTTGGCCATGAGGTGGGGAGATACGCAGTATTTT; J: TRBJ2-3; D: .; V: TRBV5-4; size: few
CDR3: CASRLGQLSRAFF; DNA: TGTGCCAGCAGACTGGGGCAACTTTCACGGGCTTTCTTT; J: TRBJ1-1; D: .; V: TRBV7-2; size: .
CDR3: CASSQDPQSGTGELFF; DNA: TGCGCCAGCAGCCAAGATCCTCAGTCTGGGACCGGGGAGCTGTTTTTT; J: TRBJ2-2; D: .; V: TRBV4-3; size: .
CDR3: CASRGTSGGPSTDTQYF; DNA: TGTGCCAGCAGGGGGACTAGCGGGGGACCGAGCACAGATACGCAGTATTTT; J: TRBJ2-3; D: TRBD2; V: TRBV7-9; size: few
CDR3: CASGPPSGGPGTQYF; DNA: TGTGCCAGCGGGCCCCCTAGCGGGGGCCCCGGTACGCAGTATTTT; J: TRBJ2-3; D: TRBD2; V: TRBV12-3/TRBV12-4; size: .
CDR3: CASSLPYQYNEQFF; DNA: TGTGCCAGCAGCCTCCCCTACCAGTACAATGAGCAGTTCTTC; J: TRBJ2-1; D: .; V: TRBV14; size: .
CDR3: CASSLGYTHEKLFF; DNA: TGTGCCAGCAGCTTAGGGTACACCCATGAAAAACTGTTTTTT; J: TRBJ1-4; D: .; V: TRBV11-2; size: .
CDR3: CASSYSTGGFGKVDTQYF; DNA: TGTGCCAGCAGTTACTCAACAGGGGGGTTCGGGAAGGTAGATACGCAGTATTTT; J: TRBJ2-3; D: TRBD1; V: TRBV6-5; size: .
CDR3: CASSLGGQAATDTQYF; DNA: TGTGCCAGCAGCTTAGGGGGACAGGCGGCAACAGATACGCAGTATTTT; J: TRBJ2-3; D: TRBD1; V: TRBV7-2; size: many
CDR3: CASSRGTAEETQYF; DNA: TGTGCCAGCAGTAGAGGGACGGCAGAAGAGACCCAGTACTTC; J: TRBJ2-5; D: .; V: TRBV6-5; size: few
CDR3: CSARGAATQYF; DNA: TGCAGTGCTAGGGGGGCTGCTACGCAGTATTTT; J: TRBJ2-3; D: .; V: TRBV20-1; size: .
CDR3: CASSQSWTEAGTQYF; DNA: TGCGCCAGCAGTCAATCCTGGACAGAAGCAGGTACGCAGTATTTT; J: TRBJ2-3; D: .; V: TRBV23-1; size: .
CDR3: CSARDFRGDYGYTF; DNA: TGCAGTGCTAGAGATTTTAGGGGAGACTATGGCTACACCTTC; J: TRBJ1-2; D: .; V: TRBV20-1; size: .
CDR3: CSAAGANVLTF; DNA: TGCAGTGCCGCTGGGGCCAACGTCCTGACTTTC; J: TRBJ2-6; D: .; V: TRBV20-1; size: .
CDR3: CAWSPGPGVYEQYF; DNA: TGTGCCTGGAGTCCCGGTCCGGGGGTCTACGAGCAGTACTTC; J: TRBJ2-7; D: .; V: TRBV30; size: few
CDR3: CASSDPLGQGSPGELFF; DNA: TGTGCCAGCAGTGACCCCTTGGGACAGGGTTCCCCCGGGGAGCTGTTTTTT; J: TRBJ2-2; D: TRBD1; V: TRBV25-1; size: .
CDR3: CASSLEGVGYQETQYF; DNA: TGTGCCAGCAGCTTAGAGGGCGTCGGGTACCAAGAGACCCAGTACTTC; J: TRBJ2-5; D: .; V: TRBV7-9; size: few
CDR3: CASSTAFRGRREDTEAFF; DNA: TGCGCCAGCAGCACTGCATTTCGGGGGCGCCGGGAAGACACTGAAGCTTTCTTT; J: TRBJ1-1; D: .; V: TRBV5-1; size: few
CDR3: CASSLRGGDNNEQFF; DNA: TGTGCCAGCAGCTTAAGAGGGGGCGATAACAATGAGCAGTTCTTC; J: TRBJ2-1; D: TRBD1; V: TRBV7-2; size: .
CDR3: CATSTGGGKYNEQFF; DNA: TGTGCCACCAGCACCGGGGGCGGAAAATACAATGAGCAGTTCTTC; J: TRBJ2-1; D: .; V: TRBV15; size: few
CDR3: CASSDSFWTGELFF; DNA: TGTGCCAGCAGTGACAGTTTTTGGACCGGGGAGCTGTTTTTT; J: TRBJ2-2; D: .; V: TRBV6-1; size: .